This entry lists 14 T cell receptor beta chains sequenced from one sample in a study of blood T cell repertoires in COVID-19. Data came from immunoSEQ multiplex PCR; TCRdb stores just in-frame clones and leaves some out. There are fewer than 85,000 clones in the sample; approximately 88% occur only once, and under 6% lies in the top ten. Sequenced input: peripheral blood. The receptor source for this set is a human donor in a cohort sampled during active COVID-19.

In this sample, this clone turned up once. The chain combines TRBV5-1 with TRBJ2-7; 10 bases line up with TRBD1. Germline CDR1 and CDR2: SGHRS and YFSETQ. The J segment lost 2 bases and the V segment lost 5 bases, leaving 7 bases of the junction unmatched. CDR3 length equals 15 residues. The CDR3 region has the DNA TGCGCCAGCAGTTTCCGGGACAGGGGCCCCTACGAGCAGTACTTC. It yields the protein CASSFRDRGPYEQYF.

The CDR3 here is CAWTSEGMNTEAFF. In DNA, the CDR3 is TGTGCCTGGACCTCGGAGGGAATGAACACTGAAGCTTTCTTT. The chain links TRBV30 to TRBJ1-1; D is undetermined. The CDR3 spans 14 residues. Per germline, CDR1 GTSNPN and CDR2 SVGIG (reference sequence). The V gene lost 4 bases and the J gene lost 0 bases, with 12 bases spanning the gap.

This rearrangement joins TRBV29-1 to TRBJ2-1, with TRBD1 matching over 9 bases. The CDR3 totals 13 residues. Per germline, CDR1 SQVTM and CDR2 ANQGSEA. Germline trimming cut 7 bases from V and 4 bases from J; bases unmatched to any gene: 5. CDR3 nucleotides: TGCAGCGGGGGGGACAGGGCATACAATGAGCAGTTCTTC. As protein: CSGGDRAYNEQFF.

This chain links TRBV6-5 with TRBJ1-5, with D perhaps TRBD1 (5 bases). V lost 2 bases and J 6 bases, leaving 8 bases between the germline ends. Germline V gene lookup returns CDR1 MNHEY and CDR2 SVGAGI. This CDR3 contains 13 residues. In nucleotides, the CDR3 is TGTGCCAGCAGTTACAGGGGTTCTCAGCCCCAGCATTTT. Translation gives CASSYRGSQPQHF.

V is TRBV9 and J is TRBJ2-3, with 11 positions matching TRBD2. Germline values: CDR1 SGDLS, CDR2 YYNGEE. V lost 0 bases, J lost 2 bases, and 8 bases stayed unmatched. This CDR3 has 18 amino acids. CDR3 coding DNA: TGTGCCAGCAGCGTAGCCAGGACTAGCGGGCGCCACACAGATACGCAGTATTTT. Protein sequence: CASSVARTSGRHTDTQYF.

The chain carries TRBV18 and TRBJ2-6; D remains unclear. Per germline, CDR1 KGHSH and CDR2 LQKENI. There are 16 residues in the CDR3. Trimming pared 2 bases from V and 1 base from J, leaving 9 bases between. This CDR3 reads CASSPVALSGANVLTF. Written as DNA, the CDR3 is TGTGCCAGCTCACCAGTGGCACTATCTGGGGCCAACGTCCTGACTTTC.

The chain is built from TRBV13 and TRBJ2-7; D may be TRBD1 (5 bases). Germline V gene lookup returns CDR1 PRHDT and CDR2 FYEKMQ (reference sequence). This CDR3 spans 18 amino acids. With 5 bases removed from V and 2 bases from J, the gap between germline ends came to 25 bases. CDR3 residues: CASSPRTQVQDRPYEQYF. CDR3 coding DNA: TGTGCCAGCAGCCCACGTACACAGGTTCAGGACCGCCCCTACGAGCAGTACTTC.

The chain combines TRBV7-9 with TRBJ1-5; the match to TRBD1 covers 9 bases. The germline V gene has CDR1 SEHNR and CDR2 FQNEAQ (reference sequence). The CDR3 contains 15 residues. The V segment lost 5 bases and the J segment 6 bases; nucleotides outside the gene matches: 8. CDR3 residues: CASSPGTGRGQPQHF. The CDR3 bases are TGTGCCAGCAGCCCTGGGACAGGGAGGGGTCAGCCCCAGCATTTT.

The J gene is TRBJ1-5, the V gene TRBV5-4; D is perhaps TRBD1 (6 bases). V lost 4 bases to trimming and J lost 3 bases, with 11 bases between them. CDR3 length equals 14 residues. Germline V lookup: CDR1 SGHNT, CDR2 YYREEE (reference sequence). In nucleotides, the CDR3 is TGTGCCAGCAGCACTAAGGGACACAATCAGCCCCAGCATTTT. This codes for CASSTKGHNQPQHF.

The CDR3: CASSSPGTFSGGELFF. The CDR3 DNA sequence: TGTGCCAGCAGCTCCCCCGGGACTTTCAGCGGCGGGGAGCTGTTTTTT. The chain carries TRBV9 and TRBJ2-2; tentative D call: TRBD2 (6 bases). Germline V gives CDR1 SGDLS, CDR2 YYNGEE. The CDR3 spans 16 residues. Trimming stripped 4 bases from V and 7 bases from J, with 20 bases between.

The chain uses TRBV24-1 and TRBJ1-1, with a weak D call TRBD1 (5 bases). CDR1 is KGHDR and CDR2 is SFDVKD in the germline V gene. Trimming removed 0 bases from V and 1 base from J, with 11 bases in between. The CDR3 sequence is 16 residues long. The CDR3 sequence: CATSDLHAGPNTEAFF. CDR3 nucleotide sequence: TGTGCCACCAGTGATTTGCACGCAGGGCCGAACACTGAAGCTTTCTTT.

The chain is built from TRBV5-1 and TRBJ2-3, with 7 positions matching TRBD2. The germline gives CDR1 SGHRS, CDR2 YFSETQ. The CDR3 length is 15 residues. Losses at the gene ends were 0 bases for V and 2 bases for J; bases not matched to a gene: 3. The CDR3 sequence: CASSLVAGPTDTQYF. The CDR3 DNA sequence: TGCGCCAGCAGCTTGGTAGCGGGCCCCACAGATACGCAGTATTTT.

CDR3 DNA sequence: TGCAGCGTTTTTGAGTATGAAGCTTTCTTT. This sequence encodes CSVFEYEAFF. V gene TRBV29-1 combines with J gene TRBJ1-1; D remains ambiguous. CDR1 and CDR2 from the germline V gene are SQVTM and ANQGSEA. Trimming left V 5 bases short and J 7 bases short, with 8 bases between. This CDR3 contains 10 residues. The full variable domain, in which reference TRBV29-1 and TRBJ1-1 provide the parts outside the CDR3, is SAVISQKPSRDICQRGTSLTIQCQVDSQVTMMFWYRQQPGQSLTLIATANQGSEATYESGFVIDKFPISRPNLTFSTLTVSNMSPEDSSIYLCSVFEYEAFFGQGTRLTVV.

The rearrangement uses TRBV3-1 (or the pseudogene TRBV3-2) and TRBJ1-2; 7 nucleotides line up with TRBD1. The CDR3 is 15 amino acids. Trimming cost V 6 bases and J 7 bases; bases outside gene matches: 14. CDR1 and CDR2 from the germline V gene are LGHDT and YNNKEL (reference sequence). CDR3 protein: CASSTTGERVRGYTF. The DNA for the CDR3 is TGTGCCAGCAGTACAACAGGGGAGAGGGTTCGTGGCTACACCTTC.